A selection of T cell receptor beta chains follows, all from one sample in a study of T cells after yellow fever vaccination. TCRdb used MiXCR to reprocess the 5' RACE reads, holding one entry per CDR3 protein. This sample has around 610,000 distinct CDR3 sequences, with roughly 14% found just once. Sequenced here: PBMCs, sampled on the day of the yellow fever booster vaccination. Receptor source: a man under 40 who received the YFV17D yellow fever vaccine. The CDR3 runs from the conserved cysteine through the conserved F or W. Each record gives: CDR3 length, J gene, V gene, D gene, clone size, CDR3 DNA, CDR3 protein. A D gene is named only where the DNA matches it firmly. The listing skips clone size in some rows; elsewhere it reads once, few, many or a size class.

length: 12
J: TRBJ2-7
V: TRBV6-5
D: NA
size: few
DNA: TGTGCCAGCAGTTCATCTAAATACGAGCAGTACTTC
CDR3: CASSSSKYEQYF

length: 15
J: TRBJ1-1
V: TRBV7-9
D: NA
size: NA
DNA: TGTGCCAGCAGCTTAGAATTAGGCCGGCGGGGTGAAGCTTTCTTT
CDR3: CASSLELGRRGEAFF

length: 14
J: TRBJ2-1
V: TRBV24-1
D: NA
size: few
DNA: TGTGCCACCAGTGATTTAGACGGGCGGAATGAGCAGTTCTTC
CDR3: CATSDLDGRNEQFF

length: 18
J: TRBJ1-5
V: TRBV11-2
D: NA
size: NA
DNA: TGTGCCAGCAGCTTAAGAGGACACGGTTGGGGCCTAAATCAGCCCCAGCATTTT
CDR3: CASSLRGHGWGLNQPQHF

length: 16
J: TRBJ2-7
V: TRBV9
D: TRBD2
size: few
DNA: TGTGCCAGCAGCGTAGGCCTAGCGGGAGATCCGTACGAGCAGTACTTC
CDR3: CASSVGLAGDPYEQYF

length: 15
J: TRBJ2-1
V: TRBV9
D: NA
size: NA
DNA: TGTGCCAGCAGCGTAGGGGGGAGATGGCCCGATGAGCAGTTCTTC
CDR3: CASSVGGRWPDEQFF

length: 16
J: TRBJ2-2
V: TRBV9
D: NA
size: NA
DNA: TGTGCCAGCAGCGTAGTGGGCGGAAGAAACACCGGGGAGCTGTTTTTT
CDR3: CASSVVGGRNTGELFF

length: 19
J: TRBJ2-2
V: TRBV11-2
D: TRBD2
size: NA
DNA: TGTGCCAGCAGCTTAGGGGGATCCAGACTAGCCTCGAACACCGGGGAGCTGTTTTTT
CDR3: CASSLGGSRLASNTGELFF

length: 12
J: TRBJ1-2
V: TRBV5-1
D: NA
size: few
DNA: TGCGCCAGCAGCGAGGGGAACTATGGCTACACCTTC
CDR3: CASSEGNYGYTF

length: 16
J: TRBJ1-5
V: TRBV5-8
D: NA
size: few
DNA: TGTGCCAGCAGCTTGCAATTTTCCACAACCTATCAGCCCCAGCATTTT
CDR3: CASSLQFSTTYQPQHF

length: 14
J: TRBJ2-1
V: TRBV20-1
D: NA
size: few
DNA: TGCAGTGCTACCACAAATAGACCCGGAATTGAGCAGTTCTTC
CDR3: CSATTNRPGIEQFF

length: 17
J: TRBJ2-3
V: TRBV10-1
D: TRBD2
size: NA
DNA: TGCGCCAGCAGTGAGTCGGGGGGGAGGCCGAGGTTGGATACGCAGTATTTT
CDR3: CASSESGGRPRLDTQYF

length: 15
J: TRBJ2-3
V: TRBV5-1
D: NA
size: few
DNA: TGCGCCAGCAGCATATCGAGCCCTAACTCAGATACGCAGTATTTT
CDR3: CASSISSPNSDTQYF

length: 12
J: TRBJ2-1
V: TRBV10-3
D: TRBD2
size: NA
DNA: TGTGCCCGGGGAGGGACGTTAGATGAGCAGTTCTTC
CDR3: CARGGTLDEQFF

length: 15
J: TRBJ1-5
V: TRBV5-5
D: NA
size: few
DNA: TGTGCCAGCAGCTTGTATGACGGTACCAATCAGCCCCAGCATTTT
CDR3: CASSLYDGTNQPQHF

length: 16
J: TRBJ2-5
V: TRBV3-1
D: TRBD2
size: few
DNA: TGTGCCAGCAGCCAAGGGGGACTAGCGGGAGCGGAGACCCAGTACTTC
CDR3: CASSQGGLAGAETQYF

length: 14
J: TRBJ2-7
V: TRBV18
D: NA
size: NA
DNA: TGTGCCAGCTCAAGGCGGGACGGATACTACGAGCAGTACTTC
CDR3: CASSRRDGYYEQYF

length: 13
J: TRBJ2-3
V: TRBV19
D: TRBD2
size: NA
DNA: TGTGCCAGTAGCCTAGCGGGGAAGGATACGCAGTATTTT
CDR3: CASSLAGKDTQYF

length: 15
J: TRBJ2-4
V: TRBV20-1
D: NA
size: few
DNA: TGCAGTGCTAAACACTGGAAAGAAGCCAAAAACATTCAGTACTTC
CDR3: CSAKHWKEAKNIQYF

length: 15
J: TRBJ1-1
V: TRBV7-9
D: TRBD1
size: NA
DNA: TGTGCCAGCAGTTCAGGGGGCGCTAGGGGCACTGAAGCTTTCTTT
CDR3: CASSSGGARGTEAFF

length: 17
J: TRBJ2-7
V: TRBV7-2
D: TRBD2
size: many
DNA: TGTGCCAGCAGCTTAGCCGTAGCGGGGTCACCCTCCTACGAGCAGTACTTC
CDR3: CASSLAVAGSPSYEQYF

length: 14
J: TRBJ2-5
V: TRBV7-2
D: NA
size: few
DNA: TGTGCCAGCAGCTTAGAATTGAACCAAGAGACCCAGTACTTC
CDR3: CASSLELNQETQYF

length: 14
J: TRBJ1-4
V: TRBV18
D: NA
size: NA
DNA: TGTGCCAGCTCACCGTTAGCAGGGAATGAAAAACTGTTTTTT
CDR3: CASSPLAGNEKLFF

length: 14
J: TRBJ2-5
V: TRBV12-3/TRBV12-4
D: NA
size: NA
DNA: TGTGCCAGCAGTTTAGCTCGGGCAGCAGAGACCCAGTACTTC
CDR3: CASSLARAAETQYF

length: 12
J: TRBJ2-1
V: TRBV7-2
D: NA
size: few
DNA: TGTGCCAGCAGCTCCGCAGTGGGTGAGCAGTTCTTC
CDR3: CASSSAVGEQFF

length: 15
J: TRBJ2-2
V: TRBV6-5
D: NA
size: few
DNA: TGTGCCAGCAGTTACGCTTTGGCTACGGCCGGGGAGCTGTTTTTT
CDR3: CASSYALATAGELFF

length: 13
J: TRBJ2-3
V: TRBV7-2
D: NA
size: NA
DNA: TGTGCCAGCCGACCGTTGGCCACAGATACGCAGTATTTT
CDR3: CASRPLATDTQYF

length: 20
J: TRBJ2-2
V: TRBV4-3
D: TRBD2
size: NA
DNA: TGCGCCAGCAGCTCCCCCGGTCGACTAGCGGGAGGGCCGGTGAACGGGGAGCTGTTTTTT
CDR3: CASSSPGRLAGGPVNGELFF

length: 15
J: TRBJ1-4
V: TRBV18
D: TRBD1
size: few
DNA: TGTGCCAGCTCACCACGGACAGGTCTTAATGAAAAACTGTTTTTT
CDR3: CASSPRTGLNEKLFF

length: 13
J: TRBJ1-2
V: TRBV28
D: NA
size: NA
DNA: TGTGCCAGCAGTTTTACGGCGGTCTATGGCTACACCTTC
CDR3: CASSFTAVYGYTF

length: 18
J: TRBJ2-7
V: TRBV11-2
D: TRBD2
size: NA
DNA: TGTGCCAGCAGCTTAAGGCTTCCCAGCGGGAGGACTTTATACGAGCAGTACTTC
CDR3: CASSLRLPSGRTLYEQYF

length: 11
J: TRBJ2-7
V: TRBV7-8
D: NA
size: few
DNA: TGTGCCAGCAGCTCAGGTCCCCAGCAGTACTTC
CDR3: CASSSGPQQYF

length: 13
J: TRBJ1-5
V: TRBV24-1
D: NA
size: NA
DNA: TGTGCCACCAGTGACCTAGGCAATCAGCCCCAGCATTTT
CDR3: CATSDLGNQPQHF

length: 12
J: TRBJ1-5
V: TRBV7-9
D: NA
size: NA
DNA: TGTGCCAGCAGCTTAGCGGATCAGCCCCAGCATTTT
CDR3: CASSLADQPQHF

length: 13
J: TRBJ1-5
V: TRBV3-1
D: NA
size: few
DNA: TGTGCCAGCAGCCAAGGTAGGAGACAGCCCCAGCATTTT
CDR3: CASSQGRRQPQHF

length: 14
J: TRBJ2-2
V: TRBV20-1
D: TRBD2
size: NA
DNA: TGCAGTGCTAGAGCGGGAGGGGGAATCGGGGAGCTGTTTTTT
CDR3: CSARAGGGIGELFF

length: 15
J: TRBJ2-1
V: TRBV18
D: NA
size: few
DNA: TGTGCCAGCTCTCCCCCTAGCGCTTCCTACAATGAGCAGTTCTTC
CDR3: CASSPPSASYNEQFF

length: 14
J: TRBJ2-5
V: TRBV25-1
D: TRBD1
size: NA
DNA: TGTGCCAGCAGTGAATCGGACAGGGGGGAGACCCAGTACTTC
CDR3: CASSESDRGETQYF

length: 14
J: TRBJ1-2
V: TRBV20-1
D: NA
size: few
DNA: TGCAGTGCTCGAACCCTCGTAGGGGACTATGGCTACACCTTC
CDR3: CSARTLVGDYGYTF

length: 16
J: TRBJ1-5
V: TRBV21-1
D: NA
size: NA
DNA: TGTGCCAGCAGCAAATCACACACTGGGGTATGGCAGCCCCAGCATTTT
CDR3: CASSKSHTGVWQPQHF

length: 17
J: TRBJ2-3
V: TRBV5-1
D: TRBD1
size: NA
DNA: TGCGCCAGCAGCTTTCGGCCCCCGGGACAGGACCCAGATACGCAGTATTTT
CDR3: CASSFRPPGQDPDTQYF

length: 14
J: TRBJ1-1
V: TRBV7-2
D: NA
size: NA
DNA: TGTGCCAGCGGGGTCCCGGGGGCGACCACTGAAGCTTTCTTT
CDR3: CASGVPGATTEAFF

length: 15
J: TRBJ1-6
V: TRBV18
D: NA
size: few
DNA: TGTGCCAGCTCACCCCGGGACGGATATAATTCACCCCTCCACTTT
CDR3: CASSPRDGYNSPLHF

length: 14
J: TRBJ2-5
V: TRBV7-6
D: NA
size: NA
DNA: TGTGCCAGCAGCCCTCAAGGGGTCCAAGAGACCCAGTACTTC
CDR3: CASSPQGVQETQYF

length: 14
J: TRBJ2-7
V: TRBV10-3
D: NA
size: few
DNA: TGTGCCTCCCGCCCGGGGGGCGGCTCCTACGAGCAGTACTTC
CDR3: CASRPGGGSYEQYF

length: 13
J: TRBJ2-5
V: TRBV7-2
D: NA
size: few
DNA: TGTGCCAGCAGCCGCGGAGAGGGGGAGACCCAGTACTTC
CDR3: CASSRGEGETQYF

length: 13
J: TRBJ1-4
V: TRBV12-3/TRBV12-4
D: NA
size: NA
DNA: TGTGCCAGCAGCCGGTTACCTACAGAAAAACTGTTTTTT
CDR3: CASSRLPTEKLFF

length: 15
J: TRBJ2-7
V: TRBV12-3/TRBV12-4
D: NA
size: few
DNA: TGTGCCAGCAGTGAGCCGAGCCGGGGACGGGTCGAGCAGTACTTC
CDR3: CASSEPSRGRVEQYF

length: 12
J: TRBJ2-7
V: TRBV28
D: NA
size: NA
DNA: TGTGCCAGCAGATCTCCACCCGGCGAGCAGTACTTC
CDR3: CASRSPPGEQYF

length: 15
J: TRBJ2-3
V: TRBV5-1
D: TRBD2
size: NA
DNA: TGCGCCAGCAGCTTACTAGCGGGAGAAACAGATACGCAGTATTTT
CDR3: CASSLLAGETDTQYF

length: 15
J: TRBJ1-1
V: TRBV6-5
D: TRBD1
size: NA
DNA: TGTGCCAGCAGTTCGAAGGACAGGATGAACACTGAAGCTTTCTTT
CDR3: CASSSKDRMNTEAFF

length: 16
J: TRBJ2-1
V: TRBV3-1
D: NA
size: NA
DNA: TGTGCCAGCAGCCAAGGTCCTAGCGTCTCCTACAATGAGCAGTTCTTC
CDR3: CASSQGPSVSYNEQFF

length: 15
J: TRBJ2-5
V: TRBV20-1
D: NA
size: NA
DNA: TGCAGTGCTAGACTTCTCCCAGGAGCTAGGCAGACCCAGTACTTC
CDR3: CSARLLPGARQTQYF

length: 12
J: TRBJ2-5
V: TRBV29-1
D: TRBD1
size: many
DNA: TGCAGCGTTCAAGACAGGGTAGAGACCCAGTACTTC
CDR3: CSVQDRVETQYF

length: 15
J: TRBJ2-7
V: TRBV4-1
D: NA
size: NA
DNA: TGCGCCAGCAGCCAAGAAAGGGTCAGTGTGGGAGAGCAGTACTTC
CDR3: CASSQERVSVGEQYF

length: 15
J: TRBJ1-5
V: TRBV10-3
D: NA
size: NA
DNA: TGTGCCATCAGTGAGTCTCAGACGGGCGATCAGCCCCAGCATTTT
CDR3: CAISESQTGDQPQHF

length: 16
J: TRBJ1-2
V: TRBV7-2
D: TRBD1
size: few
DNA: TGTGCCAGCAGCTCATATACCGGGACAGGGGACTATGGCTACACCTTC
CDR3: CASSSYTGTGDYGYTF